Following are 22 T cell receptor beta chains from one sample sequenced in a study of T cell changes during pregnancy in multiple sclerosis (dated by TCRdb to about 2019). Libraries were made using the immunoSEQ multiplex PCR assay. In its TCRdb copy, this immuneACCESS table keeps in-frame sequences only and misses some clones. Where compared with another copy, unresolved V genes explain less than half of these, and the others have no known cause. Counted in this sample were tens of thousands of clones; around nine tenths of them appeared once. The ten biggest clones cover roughly 2% of the sample. Source: peripheral blood, taken in the first trimester of pregnancy. All receptors derive from a female donor in good health, enrolled as a control in a pregnancy study.

This sequence joins TRBV4-1 and TRBJ2-3; D is undetermined. Between the trimmed V and J ends, which lost 4 bases and 4 bases, there was a span of 6 bases. Germline CDR1 reads MGHRA; CDR2 reads YSYEKL. This CDR3 contains 12 residues. The CDR3 spells CASSLNPDTQYF. Written as DNA, the CDR3 is TGCGCCAGCAGCCTTAATCCAGATACGCAGTATTTT.

The rearrangement joins TRBV28 to TRBJ2-7, with D perhaps TRBD1 (6 bases). V was trimmed by 11 bases and J by 5 bases, leaving 19 bases between them. Germline CDR1 and CDR2: MDHEN and SYDVKM. This CDR3 has 13 amino acids. This chain's CDR3 is CAGQTTGSDEQYF. The CDR3 DNA follows: TGTGCCGGACAAACAACAGGGAGCGACGAGCAGTACTTC. Complete variable domain (other parts from reference TRBV28 and TRBJ2-7): DVKVTQSSRYLVKRTGEKVFLECVQDMDHENMFWYRQDPGLGLRLIYFSYDVKMKEKGDIPEGYSVSREKKERFSLILESASTNQTSMYLCAGQTTGSDEQYFGPGTRLTVT.

This clone was observed a handful of times. The chain combines TRBV18 with TRBJ2-5, with 7 positions matching TRBD2. The ends lost 2 bases at V and 2 bases at J; junction bases unmatched: 5. Germline lookup yields CDR1 KGHSH and CDR2 LQKENI. This CDR3 comprises 15 residues. The CDR3 DNA reads TGTGCCAGCTCACCATCGGCTAGCGGACAAGAGACCCAGTACTTC. This gives the protein CASSPSASGQETQYF.

This chain joins TRBV6-5 and TRBJ2-1, with D unclear. Between the trimmed V and J ends, which lost 0 bases and 6 bases, there was a span of 6 bases. The germline CDR1 and CDR2 sequences are MNHEY and SVGAGI. The CDR3 has 13 amino acids. The chain's CDR3 is CASSYSMSNEQFF. The CDR3 bases are TGTGCCAGCAGTTACTCGATGAGCAATGAGCAGTTCTTC.

The gene calls are TRBV28 and TRBJ1-5, with 7 bases matching TRBD1. The CDR3 is 16 residues long. Germline-derived CDR1 and CDR2 are MDHEN and SYDVKM. V lost 11 bases to trimming and J lost 0 bases; unmatched junction nucleotides: 13. The CDR3 spells CAARRTGTYSNQPQHF. For the CDR3, the DNA is TGTGCCGCGAGGAGGACAGGTACCTATAGCAATCAGCCCCAGCATTTT.

The V gene is TRBV7-6, the J gene TRBJ1-4; 9 nucleotides line up with TRBD1. This CDR3 comprises 15 residues. V lost 0 bases to trimming and J lost 7 bases; unmatched junction nucleotides: 3. Germline loops: CDR1 SGHVS, CDR2 FNYEAQ. The CDR3 protein is CASSLAGQGLEKLFF. The CDR3 region has the DNA TGTGCCAGCAGCTTAGCGGGACAGGGTCTTGAAAAACTGTTTTTT.

The gene calls are TRBV11-2 and TRBJ1-3; D might be TRBD1 (5 bases). Germline loops: CDR1 SGHAT, CDR2 FQNNGV. V was cut by 2 bases and J by 1 base, with 9 bases left in between. The CDR3 sequence is 15 residues long. The CDR3 DNA reads TGTGCCAGCAGCTTACAGGGAGGGTCTGGAAACACCATATATTTT. As protein: CASSLQGGSGNTIYF.

The chain links TRBV2 to TRBJ1-2; tentatively, D is TRBD1 (5 bases). This CDR3 spans 17 amino acids. The V end lost 4 bases, the J end lost 0 bases, and 18 bases lay between the germline ends. Germline assignment: CDR1 SNHLY and CDR2 FYNNEI. The CDR3 sequence is CASSGDSRYQANYGYTF. CDR3 sequence (DNA): TGTGCCAGCAGTGGAGACAGCCGGTACCAAGCTAACTATGGCTACACCTTC.

The chain joins TRBV5-6 to TRBJ1-4, with TRBD1 matching 9 bases. From germline, CDR1 is SGHDT and CDR2 YYEEEE. This CDR3 comprises 15 residues. V trimming: 1 base; J trimming: 5 bases; junction bases outside the gene matches: 3. In nucleotides, the CDR3 is TGTGCCAGCAGCTTGAACGGACAGGGGAATGAAAAACTGTTTTTT. Translation gives CASSLNGQGNEKLFF. The full variable domain, its missing parts supplied by reference TRBV5-6 and TRBJ1-4, is DAGVTQSPTHLIKTRGQQVTLRCSPKSGHDTVSWYQQALGQGPQFIFQYYEEEERQRGNFPDRFSGHQFPNYSSELNVNALLLGDSALYLCASSLNGQGNEKLFFGSGTQLSVL.

This chain uses TRBV5-1 with TRBJ1-3; 8 bases agree with TRBD1. The V segment lost 0 bases and the J segment 4 bases; nucleotides outside the gene matches: 6. Germline V gene lookup returns CDR1 SGHRS and CDR2 YFSETQ. The CDR3 covers 16 residues. The CDR3 spells CASSLGQGAAGNTIYF. Written as DNA, the CDR3 is TGCGCCAGCAGCTTGGGGCAGGGGGCAGCAGGAAACACCATATATTTT.

The chain combines TRBV6-6 with TRBJ1-2; D is ambiguous. The CDR3 has 13 amino acids. The V end was cut by 8 bases, the J end by 1 base, with 11 bases between. In germline, CDR1 is MNHNY, CDR2 SVGAGI (reference sequence). The CDR3 region is CASHLQSNYGYTF. Written as DNA, the CDR3 is TGTGCCAGCCACTTACAGAGTAACTATGGCTACACCTTC.

This chain connects TRBV7-6 to TRBJ1-6, with TRBD1 matching over 10 bases. The CDR3 totals 18 residues. After removal of 5 bases from V and 8 bases from J, the junction contained 15 bases not matched to a gene. Germline V gene sequence: CDR1 SGHVS, CDR2 FNYEAQ. This CDR3 is CASSLPPGQGKRDSPLHF. CDR3 in DNA: TGTGCCAGCAGCCTTCCCCCGGGACAGGGGAAACGGGATTCACCCCTCCACTTT.

In this sample, this clone turned up once. The chain uses TRBV28 and TRBJ2-5, with TRBD1 matching over 9 bases. The DNA end is a closer match to TRBJ2-7, so the J assignment may be wrong. The CDR3 is 14 amino acids. Germline loops: CDR1 MDHEN, CDR2 SYDVKM. The CDR3 DNA is TGTGCCAGCAGTCCGGGACAGGGAGCCTACGAGCAGTACTTC. It is translated as CASSPGQGAYEQYF.

This rearrangement joins TRBV19 to TRBJ2-3; TRBD2 matches 10 bases. J gave up 5 bases and V 7 bases, and 12 bases lay outside the gene matches. This CDR3 has 16 amino acids. Germline CDR1 LNHDA, CDR2 SQIVND (reference sequence). The DNA of the CDR3 is TGTGCCAGTAATTCCTTCAGCGGGAGGGCCATAGATACGCAGTATTTT. Translated: CASNSFSGRAIDTQYF.

This rearrangement joins TRBV13 to TRBJ2-3; 7 nucleotides agree with TRBD2. Per the germline V gene, CDR1 is PRHDT and CDR2 is FYEKMQ (reference sequence). This CDR3 comprises 14 residues. J lost 4 bases, V lost 8 bases, and 9 bases had no gene match. For the CDR3, the DNA is TGTGCCAGCCACAAAGCGGGGCTCGCAGATACGCAGTATTTT. It encodes CASHKAGLADTQYF.

For the CDR3, the DNA is TGTGCCAGCAGCCCACTGGACTCGACCTACGAGCAGTACTTC. As protein: CASSPLDSTYEQYF. The chain couples TRBV13 to TRBJ2-7; TRBD2 is a possible D gene (5 bases). This CDR3 has 14 amino acids. The ends were cut back, 5 bases at V and 2 bases at J, with 13 bases in the middle. Germline CDR1 and CDR2: PRHDT and FYEKMQ (reference sequence).

This chain uses TRBV6-5 with TRBJ1-5; D unclear. This CDR3 has 13 residues. Germline V CDR1 and CDR2: MNHEY, SVGAGI. The V and J ends lost 3 bases and 4 bases respectively, with 7 bases between them. The CDR3 nucleotides are TGTGCCAGCAGTTATAGCAGAAATCAGCCCCAGCATTTT. It is translated as CASSYSRNQPQHF.

This chain connects TRBV28 to TRBJ1-5; 9 bases are a match to TRBD1. Per the germline V gene, CDR1 is MDHEN and CDR2 is SYDVKM. The V segment lost 1 base and the J segment 5 bases; nucleotides outside the gene matches: 6. This CDR3 contains 16 residues. CDR3 amino acids: CASSLYGTGMDQPQHF. CDR3 coding DNA: TGTGCCAGCAGTTTATATGGGACAGGGATGGATCAGCCCCAGCATTTT.

The V gene is TRBV20-1, the J gene TRBJ2-1, with no clear D. Looked up from germline, CDR1 is DFQATT and CDR2 is SNEGSKA (reference sequence). The CDR3 has 10 residues. V was cut by 6 bases and J by 9 bases, with 9 bases left in between. The CDR3 DNA sequence: TGCAGTGCCAGCGATTTTGAGCAGTTCTTC. It is translated as CSASDFEQFF.

This rearrangement joins TRBV5-4 to TRBJ2-7, with 13 bases fitting TRBD2. CDR1 SGHNT and CDR2 YYREEE come from the germline V gene (reference sequence). V trimming: 4 bases; J trimming: 2 bases; junction bases outside the gene matches: 3. The CDR3 sequence is 15 residues long. CDR3 protein: CASSQGLAGTYEQYF. Written as DNA, the CDR3 is TGTGCCAGCAGCCAGGGACTAGCGGGGACCTACGAGCAGTACTTC.

The chain is built from TRBV5-1 and TRBJ1-3; TRBD1 matches at 11 bases. The CDR3 is made up of 16 amino acids. V dropped 5 bases and J dropped 3; count of bases not matched to a gene: 7. Per the germline V gene, CDR1 is SGHRS and CDR2 is YFSETQ. In DNA, the CDR3 is TGCGCCAGCAGAAGCGGACAGGGGGCGGTTGGAAACACCATATATTTT. This sequence encodes CASRSGQGAVGNTIYF.

V usage is TRBV25-1 and J usage is TRBJ2-5, with 7 bases identical to TRBD2. J lost 2 bases, V lost 0 bases, and 6 bases had no gene match. Per germline, CDR1 MGHDK and CDR2 SYGVNS. The CDR3 sequence is 16 residues long. CDR3 DNA sequence: TGTGCCAGCAGTGAATATCGGCCCGGGGGGCAAGAGACCCAGTACTTC. Translating gives CASSEYRPGGQETQYF.